This entry concerns a single T cell receptor (beta chain). This sample stems from a study of blood T cell repertoires in COVID-19. About the research overall: The United States, Italy and Spain provided the acute and convalescent COVID-19 samples.

Assignment of participants to cohorts was predicated upon participant-reported clinical history. Contact with a PCR-confirmed or clinician-diagnosed COVID-19 case occurred within 2 weeks of entry. The CDR3 sequence is 15 residues long. Germline V lookup: CDR1 LNHDA, CDR2 SQIVND (reference sequence). V lost 4 bases and J lost 4, with 13 bases in between. The protocol was immunoSEQ multiplex PCR, while the TCRdb copy is restricted to in-frame clones and leaves out a portion. This sample carries about 370,000 clones, roughly 92% of them seen once, and the ten largest clones take over 0.7%. The sample was PBMCs or T cells enriched from blood (not recorded which). This sequence joins TRBV19 and TRBJ1-4, with D uncertain. The source is a woman between 40 and 55 years old who had been exposed to COVID-19. CDR3 protein: CASSRRTSDNEKLFF. The CDR3 nucleotides are TGTGCCAGTAGTAGAAGGACTAGCGATAATGAAAAACTGTTTTTT.